Sequencing of this T cell receptor (beta chain) was carried out in a study of T cells in Graves' hyperthyroidism and ophthalmopathy. Notes on the study in general: Separating ophthalmopathy from stable hyperthyroidism was achieved by a 13 V-J model. Most expanded thyroid clonotypes above 0.001 recurred in blood.

Diagnostic assessment was based on clinical symptoms, serum thyroxine and TRAb, thyroid ultrasound and orbital computed tomography. The source of the PBMCs was approximately 10 ml of fresh peripheral blood. Remarks on this clonotype: Its antigen remains unknown.

TCR beta CDR3 regions were amplified from RNA. With the HTBI primer set, the TCR CDR3 went through a first round of RT-PCR. TCRdb reanalysed the multiplex PCR reads using MiXCR and keeps one entry per CDR3 protein. The sample consists of over 650,000 distinct CDR3 sequences, around 15% of them appearing once. Trimming took 1 base from V and 7 from J, leaving 7 bases between them. The CDR3 length is 12 residues. CDR1 and CDR2 from the germline V gene are KGHSH and LQKENI. The sequence came from a man aged 18 to 30 with Graves' hyperthyroidism. This sequence joins TRBV18 and TRBJ1-1, with no clear D. Sequenced: blood. CDR3 in DNA: TGTGCCAGCTCACCACGGCCAGATGAAGCTTTCTTT. The encoded protein is CASSPRPDEAFF.